These 10 T cell receptor beta chains came from one sample sequenced in a study of cytomegalovirus exposure and HLA in healthy donors. In the PCR, 60 Vbeta and 13 Jbeta primers were used. Sequenced by immunoSEQ multiplex PCR; TCRdb stores in-frame clones only, minus some. The sample has more than 130,000 clones, just under 85% seen once. The sequencing sample was made of PBMCs. All receptors come from a man aged 40-50 years in good health and CMV-seropositive.

This clone was seen only once. The chain carries TRBV5-5 and TRBJ1-1; possibly TRBD1 for D (5 bases). Trimming took 4 bases from V and 3 from J, leaving 10 bases between them. Germline assignment: CDR1 SGHKS and CDR2 YYEKEE (reference sequence). The CDR3 loop spans 13 amino acids. CDR3 loop: CASSIQADTEAFF. The CDR3 bases are TGTGCCAGCAGCATACAGGCCGACACTGAAGCTTTCTTT.

V is TRBV6-1 and J is TRBJ1-6; TRBD1 agrees at 10 bases. Germline CDR1 and CDR2: MNHNS and SASEGT. This CDR3 comprises 15 residues. Trimming removed 5 bases from V and 7 bases from J; junction bases left unmatched: 5. CDR3 sequence reads: CASSPWTGGNSPLHF. In DNA, the CDR3 is TGTGCCAGCAGTCCCTGGACAGGGGGAAATTCACCCCTCCACTTT.

The count of this clone is one. The chain uses TRBV7-9 and TRBJ1-6; TRBD1 aligns across 7 bases. Germline assignment: CDR1 SEHNR and CDR2 FQNEAQ (reference sequence). V was pared by 5 bases and J by 10 bases, with 8 bases of the junction left unmatched. CDR3 length equals 14 residues. The CDR3 DNA follows: TGTGCCAGCAGCCCCCCGACAGGGAACTCACCCCTCCACTTT. Amino acid sequence: CASSPPTGNSPLHF.

The rearrangement uses TRBV7-9 and TRBJ2-1, with 9 bases identical to TRBD2. Per the germline V gene, CDR1 is SEHNR and CDR2 is FQNEAQ (reference sequence). Unmatched junction bases numbered 13, after V lost 5 bases and J lost 2 bases. The CDR3 covers 18 residues. CDR3 DNA sequence: TGTGCCAGCAGCCGGCGAAAACTAGCGGGTCATACCTACAATGAGCAGTTCTTC. Translating it yields CASSRRKLAGHTYNEQFF.

This sequence joins TRBV4-1 and TRBJ2-1, with 8 bases lining up with TRBD2. CDR1 is MGHRA and CDR2 is YSYEKL in the germline V gene. The CDR3 sequence is 14 residues long. The J segment lost 3 bases and the V segment lost 4 bases, leaving 2 bases of the junction unmatched. CDR3 bases: TGCGCCAGCAGCCCCGGGGGGGGCTACAATGAGCAGTTCTTC. Its protein is CASSPGGGYNEQFF.

The chain uses TRBV6-6 and TRBJ1-2; no definite D call. The CDR3 has 11 residues. CDR1 MNHNY and CDR2 SVGAGI come from the germline V gene (reference sequence). V shed 6 bases and J shed 6 bases, with 8 bases lying between them. In DNA, the CDR3 is TGTGCCAGCAGCTACCAAAATGGCTACACCTTC. Its translation is CASSYQNGYTF.

The rearrangement links TRBV27 to TRBJ1-1; maybe TRBD1 (6 bases). Germline loops: CDR1 MNHEY, CDR2 SMNVEV (reference sequence). The CDR3 is 14 residues long. V was shortened by 0 bases and J by 10 bases, with 15 bases between the two germline ends. The CDR3 region is CASSLSGGGRGAFF. CDR3 DNA: TGTGCCAGCAGTTTATCAGGCGGGGGCAGAGGAGCTTTCTTT.

The gene calls are TRBV2 and TRBJ1-1, with D unresolved. Trimming took 2 bases from V and 3 from J, leaving 10 bases between them. The CDR3 contains 14 residues. The germline V gene has CDR1 SNHLY and CDR2 FYNNEI. CDR3 sequence reads: CASSELGRDTEAFF. CDR3 DNA sequence: TGTGCCAGCAGTGAATTGGGGAGGGACACTGAAGCTTTCTTT.

V gene TRBV29-1 combines with J gene TRBJ2-3, with D possibly being TRBD2 (6 bases). Trimming pared 2 bases from V and 6 bases from J, leaving 9 bases between. This CDR3 region has 12 residues. The germline gives CDR1 SQVTM, CDR2 ANQGSEA. The CDR3 here is CSVETSSDTQYF. In DNA form, the CDR3 reads TGCAGCGTTGAAACTAGCTCGGATACGCAGTATTTT.

The chain recombines TRBV27 with TRBJ1-1, with D maybe TRBD1 (6 bases). V shed 5 bases and J shed 3 bases, with 10 bases lying between them. Looked up from germline, CDR1 is MNHEY and CDR2 is SMNVEV (reference sequence). This CDR3 has 13 amino acids. The CDR3 DNA is TGTGCCAGCAGTGGCAGGGGCTACACTGAAGCTTTCTTT. Protein product: CASSGRGYTEAFF.